Reported below is one T cell receptor beta chain. This entry is derived from a study of cytomegalovirus exposure and HLA in healthy donors. The PCR ran on 60 Vbeta and 13 Jbeta primers. Only in-frame clones appear in the TCRdb table, and some are missing; sequencing was by immunoSEQ multiplex PCR. The table lists approximately 40,000 clones, roughly 67% of them singletons. The sample comprised PBMCs. The TCR comes from a man in his fifties in good health and CMV-seropositive.

The CDR3: CASSLGGSAPPLHF. The CDR3 DNA reads TGTGCCAGCAGCTTAGGAGGGTCGGCACCTCCCCTCCACTTT. The rearrangement links TRBV7-2 to TRBJ1-6, with D unresolved. This CDR3 spans 14 amino acids. Germline values: CDR1 SGHTA, CDR2 FQGNSA. Trimming shortened V by 1 base and J by 13 bases, and 14 bases separated the two germline ends.